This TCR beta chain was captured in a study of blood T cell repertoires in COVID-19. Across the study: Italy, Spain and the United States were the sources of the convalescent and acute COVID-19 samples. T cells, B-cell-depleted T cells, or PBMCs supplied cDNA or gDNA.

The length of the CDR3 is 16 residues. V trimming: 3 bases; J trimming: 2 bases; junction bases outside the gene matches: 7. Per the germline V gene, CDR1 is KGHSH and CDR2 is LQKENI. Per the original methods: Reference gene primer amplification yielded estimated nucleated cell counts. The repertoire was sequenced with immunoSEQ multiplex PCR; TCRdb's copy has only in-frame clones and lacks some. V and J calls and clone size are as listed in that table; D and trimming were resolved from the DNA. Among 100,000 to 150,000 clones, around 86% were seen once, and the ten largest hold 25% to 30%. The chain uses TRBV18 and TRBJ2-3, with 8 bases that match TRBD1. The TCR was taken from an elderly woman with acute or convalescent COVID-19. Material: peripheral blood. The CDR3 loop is CASSPMTGAITDTQYF. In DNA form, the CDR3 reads TGTGCCAGCTCACCTATGACAGGGGCGATCACAGATACGCAGTATTTT.